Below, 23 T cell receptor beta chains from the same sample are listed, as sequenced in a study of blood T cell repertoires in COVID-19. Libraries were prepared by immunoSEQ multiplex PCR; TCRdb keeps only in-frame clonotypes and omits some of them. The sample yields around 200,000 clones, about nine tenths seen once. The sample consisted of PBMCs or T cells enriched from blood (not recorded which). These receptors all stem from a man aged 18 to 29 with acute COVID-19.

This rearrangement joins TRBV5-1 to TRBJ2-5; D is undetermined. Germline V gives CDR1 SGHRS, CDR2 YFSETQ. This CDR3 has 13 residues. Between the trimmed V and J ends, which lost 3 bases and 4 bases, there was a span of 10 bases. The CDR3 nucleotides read TGCGCCAGCAGCTCCGACACGCTAGAGACCCAGTACTTC. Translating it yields CASSSDTLETQYF.

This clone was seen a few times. The CDR3 DNA reads as TGTGCCAGCAGCTTATTTAATTTCGACGAGCAGTACTTC. Encoded protein: CASSLFNFDEQYF. The chain recombines TRBV7-2 with TRBJ2-7; the D is unclear. CDR3 length equals 13 residues. Germline-derived CDR1 and CDR2 are SGHTA and FQGNSA. V lost 2 bases, J lost 5 bases, and 10 bases lay in between.

The CDR3 region has the DNA TGCAGTGCTAGTTCGACTCCCCTCCTCCGGAACAATGAGCAGTTCTTC. Translating it yields CSASSTPLLRNNEQFF. The chain uses TRBV20-1 and TRBJ2-1; D ambiguous. Germline CDR1 DFQATT, CDR2 SNEGSKA (reference sequence). The V and J ends lost 3 bases and 5 bases respectively, with 20 bases between them. This CDR3 is 16 amino acids long.

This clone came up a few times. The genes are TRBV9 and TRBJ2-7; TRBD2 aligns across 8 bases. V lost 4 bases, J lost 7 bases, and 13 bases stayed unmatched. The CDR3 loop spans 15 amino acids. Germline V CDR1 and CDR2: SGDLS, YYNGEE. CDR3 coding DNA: TGTGCCAGCAGCCCAGAGGCGGGAGGCGGTGGAGAGCAGTACTTC. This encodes CASSPEAGGGGEQYF. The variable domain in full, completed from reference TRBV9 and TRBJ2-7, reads DSGVTQTPKHLITATGQRVTLRCSPRSGDLSVYWYQQSLDQGLQFLIQYYNGEERAKGNILERFSAQQFPDLHSELNLSSLELGDSALYFCASSPEAGGGGEQYFGPGTRLTVT.

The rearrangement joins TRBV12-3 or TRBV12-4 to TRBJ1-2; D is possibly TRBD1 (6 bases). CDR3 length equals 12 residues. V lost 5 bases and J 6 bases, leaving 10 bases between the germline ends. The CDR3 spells CASSVTGDGYTF. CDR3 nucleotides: TGTGCCAGCAGTGTGACAGGTGATGGCTACACCTTC.

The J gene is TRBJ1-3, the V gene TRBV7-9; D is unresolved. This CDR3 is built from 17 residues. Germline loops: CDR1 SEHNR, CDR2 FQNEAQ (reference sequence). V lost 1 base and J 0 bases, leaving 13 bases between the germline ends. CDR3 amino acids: CASSLGHSSLSGNTIYF. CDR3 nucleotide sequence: TGTGCCAGCAGCTTAGGACACAGCTCCCTCTCTGGAAACACCATATATTTT.

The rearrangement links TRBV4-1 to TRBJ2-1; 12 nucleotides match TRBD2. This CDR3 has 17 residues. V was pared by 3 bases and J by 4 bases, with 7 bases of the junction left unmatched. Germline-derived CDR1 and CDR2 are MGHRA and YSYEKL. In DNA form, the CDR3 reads TGCGCCAGCAGCCAGCCTACTAGCGGGAGGCCGTACAATGAGCAGTTCTTC. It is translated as CASSQPTSGRPYNEQFF.

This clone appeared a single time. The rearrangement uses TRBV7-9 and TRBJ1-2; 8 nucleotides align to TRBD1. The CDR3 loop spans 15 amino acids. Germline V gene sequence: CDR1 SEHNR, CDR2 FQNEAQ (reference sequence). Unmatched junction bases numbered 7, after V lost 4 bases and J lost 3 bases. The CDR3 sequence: CASSSSDRADYGYTF. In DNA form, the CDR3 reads TGTGCCAGCAGCTCCTCGGACAGGGCGGACTATGGCTACACCTTC.

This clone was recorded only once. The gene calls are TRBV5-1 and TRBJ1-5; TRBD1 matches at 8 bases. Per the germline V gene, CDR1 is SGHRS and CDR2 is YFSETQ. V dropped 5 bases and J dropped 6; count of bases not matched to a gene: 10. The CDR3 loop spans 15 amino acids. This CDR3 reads CASSFRTGPSQPQHF. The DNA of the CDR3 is TGCGCCAGCAGTTTCCGGACAGGGCCTAGTCAGCCCCAGCATTTT.

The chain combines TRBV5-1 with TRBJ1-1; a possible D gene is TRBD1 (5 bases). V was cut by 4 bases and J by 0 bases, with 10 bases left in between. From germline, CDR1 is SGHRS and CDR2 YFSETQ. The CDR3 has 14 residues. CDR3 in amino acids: CASSGGGMNTEAFF. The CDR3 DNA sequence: TGCGCCAGCAGCGGGGGAGGAATGAACACTGAAGCTTTCTTT.

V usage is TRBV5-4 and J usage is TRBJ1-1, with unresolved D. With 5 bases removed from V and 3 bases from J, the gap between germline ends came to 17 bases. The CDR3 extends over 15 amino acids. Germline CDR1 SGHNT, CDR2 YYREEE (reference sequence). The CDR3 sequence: CASRGWSGSDTEAFF. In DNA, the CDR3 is TGTGCCAGCAGGGGGTGGTCGGGGTCTGACACTGAAGCTTTCTTT.

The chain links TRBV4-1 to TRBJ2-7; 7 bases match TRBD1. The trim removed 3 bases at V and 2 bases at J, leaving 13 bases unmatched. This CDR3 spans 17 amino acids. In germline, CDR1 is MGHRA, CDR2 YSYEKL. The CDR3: CASSQANRDSLPYEQYF. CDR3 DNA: TGCGCCAGCAGCCAGGCCAACCGGGACAGCCTTCCCTACGAGCAGTACTTC.

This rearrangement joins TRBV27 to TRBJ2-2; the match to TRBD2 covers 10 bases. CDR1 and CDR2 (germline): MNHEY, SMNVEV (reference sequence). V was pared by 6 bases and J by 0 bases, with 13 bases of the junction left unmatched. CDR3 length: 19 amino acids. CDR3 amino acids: CASRYKPPLAGANTGELFF. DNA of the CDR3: TGTGCCAGCAGGTACAAGCCCCCCCTAGCGGGAGCGAACACCGGGGAGCTGTTTTTT.

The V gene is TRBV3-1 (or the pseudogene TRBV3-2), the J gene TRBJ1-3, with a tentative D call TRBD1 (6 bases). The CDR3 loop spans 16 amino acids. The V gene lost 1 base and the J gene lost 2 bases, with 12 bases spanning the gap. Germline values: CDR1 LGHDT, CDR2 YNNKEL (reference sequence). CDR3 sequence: CASSQGLQGTGNTIYF. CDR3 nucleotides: TGTGCCAGCAGCCAAGGACTACAGGGAACTGGAAACACCATATATTTT.

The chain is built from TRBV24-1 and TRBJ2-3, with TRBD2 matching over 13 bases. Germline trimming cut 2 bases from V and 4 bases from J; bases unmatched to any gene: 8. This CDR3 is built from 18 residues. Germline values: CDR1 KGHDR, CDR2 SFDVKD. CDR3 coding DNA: TGTGCCACCAGTGATTCCGGACTAGCGGGAGATCCACCAGATACGCAGTATTTT. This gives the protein CATSDSGLAGDPPDTQYF.

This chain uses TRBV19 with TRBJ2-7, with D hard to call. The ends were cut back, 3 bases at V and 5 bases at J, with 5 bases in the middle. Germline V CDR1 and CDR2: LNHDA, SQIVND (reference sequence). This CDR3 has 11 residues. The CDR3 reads CASSMGHEQYF. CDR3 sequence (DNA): TGTGCCAGTAGTATGGGCCACGAGCAGTACTTC. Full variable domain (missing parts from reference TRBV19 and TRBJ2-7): DGGITQSPKYLFRKEGQNVTLSCEQNLNHDAMYWYRQDPGQGLRLIYYSQIVNDFQKGDIAEGYSVSREKKESFPLTVTSAQKNPTAFYLCASSMGHEQYFGPGTRLTVT.

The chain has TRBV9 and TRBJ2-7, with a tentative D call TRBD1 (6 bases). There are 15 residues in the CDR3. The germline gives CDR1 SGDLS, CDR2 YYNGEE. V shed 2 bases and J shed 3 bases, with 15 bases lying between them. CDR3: CASSVGTGQNYEQYF. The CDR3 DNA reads TGTGCCAGCAGCGTGGGAACAGGGCAAAACTACGAGCAGTACTTC.

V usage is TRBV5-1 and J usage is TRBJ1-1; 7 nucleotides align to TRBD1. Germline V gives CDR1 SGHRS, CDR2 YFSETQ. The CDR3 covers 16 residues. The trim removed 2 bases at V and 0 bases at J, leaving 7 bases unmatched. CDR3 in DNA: TGCGCCAGCAGCTTCACAGGGGCAGGCATGAACACTGAAGCTTTCTTT. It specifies CASSFTGAGMNTEAFF.

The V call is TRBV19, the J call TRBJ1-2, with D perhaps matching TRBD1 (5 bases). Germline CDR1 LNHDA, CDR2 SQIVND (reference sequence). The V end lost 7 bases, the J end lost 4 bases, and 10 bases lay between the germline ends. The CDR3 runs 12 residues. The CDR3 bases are TGTGCCAGTATCGCAGGGTTCTATGGCTACACCTTC. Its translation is CASIAGFYGYTF.

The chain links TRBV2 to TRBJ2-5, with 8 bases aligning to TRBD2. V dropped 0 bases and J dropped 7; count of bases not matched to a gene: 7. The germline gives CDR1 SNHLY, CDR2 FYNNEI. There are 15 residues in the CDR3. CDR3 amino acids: CASSEAGGTSWTQYF. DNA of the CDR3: TGTGCCAGCAGTGAAGCGGGGGGGACTAGTTGGACCCAGTACTTC.

CDR3 in amino acids: CASSLYGTGVKNIQYF. In DNA form, the CDR3 reads TGTGCCAGCAGTTTATACGGGACAGGGGTCAAAAACATTCAGTACTTC. The rearrangement uses TRBV27 and TRBJ2-4; 10 bases agree with TRBD1. CDR3 size: 16 residues. The germline V gene has CDR1 MNHEY and CDR2 SMNVEV (reference sequence). Germline trimming cut 1 base from V and 3 bases from J; bases unmatched to any gene: 3.

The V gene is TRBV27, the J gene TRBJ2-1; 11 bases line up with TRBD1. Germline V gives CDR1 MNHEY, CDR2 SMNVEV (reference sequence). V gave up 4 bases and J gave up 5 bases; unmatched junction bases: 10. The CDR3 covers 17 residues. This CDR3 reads CASSSLLRDRGDNEQFF. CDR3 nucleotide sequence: TGTGCCAGCAGTTCCCTCCTCCGGGACAGGGGGGACAATGAGCAGTTCTTC.

The CDR3 reads CASRQGSNTEAFF. CDR3 nucleotide sequence: TGCGCCAGTCGACAGGGATCGAACACTGAAGCTTTCTTT. V is TRBV5-1 and J is TRBJ1-1; 7 nucleotides line up with TRBD1. The germline V gene has CDR1 SGHRS and CDR2 YFSETQ. CDR3 length equals 13 residues. Unmatched junction bases numbered 5, after V lost 8 bases and J lost 1 base.